This T cell receptor (beta chain) is drawn from a study of blood T cells in healthy people across ages. From germline, CDR1 is ENHRY and CDR2 SYGVKD. Trimming removed 3 bases from V and 2 bases from J, with 5 bases in between. The CDR3 extends over 12 amino acids. The table lists this clonotype with a few counts. Then a second PCR, running roughly 7 to 11 cycles, was carried out with a sample-barcoded 5' primer and a J-beta primer mix. A single record per CDR3 protein comes from TCRdb applying MiXCR to the 5' RACE reads. The sample lists roughly 800,000 distinct CDR3 sequences, about 25% occurring once. A further study also used this sample, focusing on T cells of mothers and their children.

The V gene is TRBV10-3, the J gene TRBJ2-7; D unresolved. The source is a boy aged 5-17 years in good health. Sequencing used blood. The CDR3 region is CAISDHTYEQYF. The CDR3 nucleotides are TGTGCCATCAGTGATCACACCTACGAGCAGTACTTC.